The 8 T cell receptor beta chains reported below all come from one sample, sequenced in a study of blood T cell repertoires in COVID-19 (dated by TCRdb to the early 2020s). The method behind the library was the immunoSEQ multiplex PCR assay. The table comes from immuneACCESS by way of TCRdb, which keeps in-frame sequences with V and J called. Part of the clones is missing from these tables; in studies checked, under half for an unresolved V gene and the rest for unknown reasons. The sample table records 200,000 to 300,000 clones; around four fifths of these occur just once. About 6.3% of the sample lies in the top ten. The specimen was peripheral blood. All receptors come from a woman aged 60-70 years with active or convalescent COVID-19.

The J gene is TRBJ1-5, the V gene TRBV7-8; TRBD1 agrees at 10 bases. Germline V gives CDR1 SGHVS, CDR2 FQNEAQ. Trimming removed 1 base from V and 2 bases from J; junction bases left unmatched: 2. This CDR3 is built from 16 residues. CDR3 DNA sequence: TGTGCCAGCAGCTTAGGGACAGGGGGAGGCAATCAGCCCCAGCATTTT. This encodes CASSLGTGGGNQPQHF.

The chain combines TRBV5-6 with TRBJ1-1; D is ambiguous. Germline assignment: CDR1 SGHDT and CDR2 YYEEEE. The CDR3 contains 12 residues. V was clipped by 1 base and J by 11 bases, with 12 bases between them. The DNA for the CDR3 is TGTGCCAGCAGCTTGACATATGGAGGGGCTTTCTTT. This sequence encodes CASSLTYGGAFF.

The rearrangement joins TRBV6-5 to TRBJ1-4, with TRBD1 as a possible D gene (5 bases). This CDR3 has 13 residues. Germline V gives CDR1 MNHEY, CDR2 SVGAGI. The V gene lost 5 bases and the J gene lost 11 bases, with 15 bases spanning the gap. In DNA form, the CDR3 reads TGTGCCAGCAGTCCGGGGACTTGGGGGAAACTGTTTTTT. It is translated as CASSPGTWGKLFF.

The genes are TRBV6-6 and TRBJ2-1; 7 bases fit TRBD2. V lost 6 bases, J lost 7 bases, and 6 bases stayed unmatched. This CDR3 has 13 amino acids. Germline assignment: CDR1 MNHNY and CDR2 SVGAGI (reference sequence). Here the CDR3 reads CASSRAGENEQFF. CDR3 DNA sequence: TGTGCCAGCAGCCGGGCGGGGGAAAATGAGCAGTTCTTC.

The chain carries TRBV7-2 and TRBJ2-3; D remains unclear. Germline lookup yields CDR1 SGHTA and CDR2 FQGNSA. There are 12 residues in the CDR3. V gave up 6 bases and J gave up 4 bases, with 8 bases separating them. The CDR3 region has the DNA TGTGCCAGCAGGTCTTTTTCAGATACGCAGTATTTT. Translating it yields CASRSFSDTQYF.

J is TRBJ1-1 and V is TRBV28; 8 positions agree with TRBD1. This CDR3 region has 15 residues. Germline trimming cut 6 bases from V and 1 base from J; bases unmatched to any gene: 7. CDR1 is MDHEN and CDR2 is SYDVKM in the germline V gene. The CDR3 loop reads CASSLPGTGNTEAFF. The CDR3 nucleotides read TGTGCCAGCAGCCTCCCCGGGACAGGGAACACTGAAGCTTTCTTT.

The chain combines TRBV5-5 with TRBJ2-5, with TRBD2 identical over 11 bases. This CDR3 has 19 amino acids. Germline CDR1 is SGHKS and CDR2 is YYEKEE (reference sequence). Trimming cost V 0 bases and J 5 bases; bases outside gene matches: 15. CDR3 sequence (DNA): TGTGCCAGCAGCTTGGGGCTAGCGGGAGGAGGCATAGCTAGGGAGACCCAGTACTTC. As protein: CASSLGLAGGGIARETQYF.

This rearrangement joins TRBV5-6 to TRBJ2-7; 7 nucleotides agree with TRBD1. Germline CDR1 reads SGHDT; CDR2 reads YYEEEE. The CDR3 sequence is 14 residues long. V shed 0 bases and J 3 bases; nucleotides not matched to a gene: 3. CDR3 sequence reads: CASSLAGDSYEQYV. CDR3 nucleotides: TGTGCCAGCAGCTTGGCTGGGGACAGCTACGAGCAGTACGTC.